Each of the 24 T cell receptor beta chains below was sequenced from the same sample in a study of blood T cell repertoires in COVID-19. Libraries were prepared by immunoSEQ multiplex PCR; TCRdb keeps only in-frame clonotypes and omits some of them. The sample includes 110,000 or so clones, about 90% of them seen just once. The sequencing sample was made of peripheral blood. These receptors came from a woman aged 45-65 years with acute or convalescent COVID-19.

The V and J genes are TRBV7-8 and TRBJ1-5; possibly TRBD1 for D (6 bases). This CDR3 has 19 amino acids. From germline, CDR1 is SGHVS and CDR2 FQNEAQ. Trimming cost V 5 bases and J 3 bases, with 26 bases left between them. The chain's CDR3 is CASSHIINPGGQINQPQHF. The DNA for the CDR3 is TGTGCCAGCAGCCACATAATAAATCCCGGAGGACAGATCAATCAGCCCCAGCATTTT. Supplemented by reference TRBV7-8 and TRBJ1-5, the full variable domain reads GAGVSQSPRYKVAKRGQDVALRCDPISGHVSLFWYQQALGQGPEFLTYFQNEAQLDKSGLPSDRFFAERPEGSVSTLKIQRTQQEDSAVYLCASSHIINPGGQINQPQHFGDGTRLSIL.

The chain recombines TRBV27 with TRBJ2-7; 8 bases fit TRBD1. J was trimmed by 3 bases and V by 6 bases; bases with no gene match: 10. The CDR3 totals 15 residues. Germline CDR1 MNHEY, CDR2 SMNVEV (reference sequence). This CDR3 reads CASSQGQGLGYEQYF. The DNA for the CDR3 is TGTGCCAGCAGCCAAGGACAGGGTTTAGGCTACGAGCAGTACTTC.

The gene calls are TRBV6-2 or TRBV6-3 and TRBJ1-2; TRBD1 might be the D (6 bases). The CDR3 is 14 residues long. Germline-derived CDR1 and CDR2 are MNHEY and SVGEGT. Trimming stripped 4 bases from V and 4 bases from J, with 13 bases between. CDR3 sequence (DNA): TGTGCCAGCAGTTTTCGAGACAGGCGCTATGGCTACACCTTC. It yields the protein CASSFRDRRYGYTF.

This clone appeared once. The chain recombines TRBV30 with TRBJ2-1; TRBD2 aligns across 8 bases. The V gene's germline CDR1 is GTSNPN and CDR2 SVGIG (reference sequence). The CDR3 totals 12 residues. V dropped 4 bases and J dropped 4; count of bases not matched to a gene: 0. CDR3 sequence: CAWTSGYNEQFF. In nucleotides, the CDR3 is TGTGCCTGGACTAGCGGGTACAATGAGCAGTTCTTC.

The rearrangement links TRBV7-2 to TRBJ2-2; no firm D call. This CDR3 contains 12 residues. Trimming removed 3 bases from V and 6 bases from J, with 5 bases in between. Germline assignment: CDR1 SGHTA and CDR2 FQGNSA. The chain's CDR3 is CASSFRAGELFF. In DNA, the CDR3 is TGTGCCAGCAGCTTCCGGGCCGGGGAGCTGTTTTTT. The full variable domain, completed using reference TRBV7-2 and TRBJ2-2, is GAGVSQSPSNKVTEKGKDVELRCDPISGHTALYWYRQSLGQGLEFLIYFQGNSAPDKSGLPSDRFSAERTGGSVSTLTIQRTQQEDSAVYLCASSFRAGELFFGEGSRLTVL.

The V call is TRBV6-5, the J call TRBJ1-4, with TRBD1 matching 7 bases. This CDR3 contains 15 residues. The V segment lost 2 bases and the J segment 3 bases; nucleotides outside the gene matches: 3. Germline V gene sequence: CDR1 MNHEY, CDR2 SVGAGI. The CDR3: CASSYAGQPNEKLFF. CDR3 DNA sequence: TGTGCCAGCAGTTACGCGGGACAGCCTAATGAAAAACTGTTTTTT.

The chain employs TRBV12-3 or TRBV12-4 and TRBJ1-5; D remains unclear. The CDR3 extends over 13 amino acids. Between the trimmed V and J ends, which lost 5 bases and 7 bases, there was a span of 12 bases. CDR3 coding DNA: TGTGCCAGCAGTCCCGATCAGATACAGCCCCAGCATTTT. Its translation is CASSPDQIQPQHF.

Here the CDR3 DNA reads TGTGCCAGTAGTATACAGAAGAACACTGAAGCTTTCTTT. It is translated as CASSIQKNTEAFF. J is TRBJ1-1 and V is TRBV19, with D unclear. V lost 2 bases, J lost 1 base, and 5 bases lay in between. Germline assignment: CDR1 LNHDA and CDR2 SQIVND (reference sequence). The CDR3 is 13 residues long.

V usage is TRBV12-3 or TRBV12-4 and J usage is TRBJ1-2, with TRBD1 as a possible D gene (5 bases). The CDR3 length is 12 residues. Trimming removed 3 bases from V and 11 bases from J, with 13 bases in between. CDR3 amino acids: CASSLGRGWYTF. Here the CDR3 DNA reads TGTGCCAGCAGTTTGGGACGGGGGTGGTACACCTTC.

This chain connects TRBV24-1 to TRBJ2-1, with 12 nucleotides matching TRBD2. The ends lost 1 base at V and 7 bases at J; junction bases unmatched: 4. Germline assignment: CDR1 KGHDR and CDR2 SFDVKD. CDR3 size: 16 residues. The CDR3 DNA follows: TGTGCCACCAGTGATTTCCGGACTAGCGGGAAGAATGAGCAGTTCTTC. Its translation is CATSDFRTSGKNEQFF.

The CDR3 DNA sequence: TGCGCCAGCAGCCAAGATGGGGGGATCGGGGAGCTGTTTTTT. This encodes CASSQDGGIGELFF. The chain uses TRBV4-3 and TRBJ2-2; TRBD2 might be the D (6 bases). CDR3 size: 14 residues. The V gene lost 0 bases and the J gene lost 7 bases, with 9 bases spanning the gap. CDR1 LGHNA and CDR2 YSLEER come from the germline V gene.

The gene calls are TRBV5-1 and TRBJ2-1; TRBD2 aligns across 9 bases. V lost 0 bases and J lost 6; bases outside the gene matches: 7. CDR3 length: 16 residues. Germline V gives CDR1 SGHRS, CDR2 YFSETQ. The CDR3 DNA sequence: TGCGCCAGCAGCTTGGAGGCTAGCGGGGTAGGCAATGAGCAGTTCTTC. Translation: CASSLEASGVGNEQFF.

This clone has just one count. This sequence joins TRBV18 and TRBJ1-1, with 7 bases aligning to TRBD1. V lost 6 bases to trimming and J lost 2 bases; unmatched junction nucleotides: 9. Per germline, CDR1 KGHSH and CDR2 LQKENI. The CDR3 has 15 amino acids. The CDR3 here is CASSRPTGSNTEAFF. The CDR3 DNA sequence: TGTGCCAGCTCCCGACCGACAGGGTCCAACACTGAAGCTTTCTTT.

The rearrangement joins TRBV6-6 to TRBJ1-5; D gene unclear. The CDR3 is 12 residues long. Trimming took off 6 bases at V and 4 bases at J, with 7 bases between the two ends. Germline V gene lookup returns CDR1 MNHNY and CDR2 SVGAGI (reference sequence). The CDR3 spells CASSPGNQPQHF. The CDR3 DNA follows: TGTGCCAGCAGCCCGGGGAATCAGCCCCAGCATTTT.

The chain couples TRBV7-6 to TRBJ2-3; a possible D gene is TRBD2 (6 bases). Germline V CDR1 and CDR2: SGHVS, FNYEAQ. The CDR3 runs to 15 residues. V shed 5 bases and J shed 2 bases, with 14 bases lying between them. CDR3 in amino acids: CASSPAEGTTDTQYF. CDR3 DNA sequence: TGTGCCAGCAGCCCAGCGGAGGGGACCACAGATACGCAGTATTTT.

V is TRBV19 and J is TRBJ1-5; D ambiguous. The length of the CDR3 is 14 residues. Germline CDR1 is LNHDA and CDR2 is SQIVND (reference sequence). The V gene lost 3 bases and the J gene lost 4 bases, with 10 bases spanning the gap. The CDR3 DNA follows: TGTGCCAGTAGTATGGGCCCTCCGAATCAGCCCCAGCATTTT. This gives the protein CASSMGPPNQPQHF.

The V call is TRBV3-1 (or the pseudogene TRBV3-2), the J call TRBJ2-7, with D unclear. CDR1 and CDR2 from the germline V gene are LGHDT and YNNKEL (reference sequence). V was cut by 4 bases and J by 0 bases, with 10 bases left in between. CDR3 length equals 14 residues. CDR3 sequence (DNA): TGTGCCAGCAGCCCGACAACCACCTCCTACGAGCAGTACTTC. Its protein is CASSPTTTSYEQYF.

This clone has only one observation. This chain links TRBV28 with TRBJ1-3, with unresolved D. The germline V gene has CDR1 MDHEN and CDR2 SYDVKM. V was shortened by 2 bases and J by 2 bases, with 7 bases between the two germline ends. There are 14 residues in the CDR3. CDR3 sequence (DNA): TGTGCCAGCAGTTTAGGAGGAGCTGGAAACACCATATATTTT. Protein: CASSLGGAGNTIYF.

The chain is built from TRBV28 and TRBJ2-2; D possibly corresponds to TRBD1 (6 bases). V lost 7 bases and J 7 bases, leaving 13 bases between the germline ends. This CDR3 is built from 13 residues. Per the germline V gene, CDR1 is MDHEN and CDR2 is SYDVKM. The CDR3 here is CASTGVYGGELFF. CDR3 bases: TGTGCCAGCACAGGGGTTTACGGCGGGGAGCTGTTTTTT.

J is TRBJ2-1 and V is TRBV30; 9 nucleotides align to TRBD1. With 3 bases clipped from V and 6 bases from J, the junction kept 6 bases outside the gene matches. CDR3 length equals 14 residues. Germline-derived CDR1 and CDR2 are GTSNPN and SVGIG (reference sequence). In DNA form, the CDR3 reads TGTGCCTGGAGGAGGGGGACAGGGCGCAATGAGCAGTTCTTC. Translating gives CAWRRGTGRNEQFF. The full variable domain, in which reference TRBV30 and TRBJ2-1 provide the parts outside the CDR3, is SQTIHQWPATLVQPVGSPLSLECTVEGTSNPNLYWYRQAAGRGLQLLFYSVGIGQISSEVPQNLSASRPQDRQFILSSKKLLLSDSGFYLCAWRRGTGRNEQFFGPGTRLTVL.

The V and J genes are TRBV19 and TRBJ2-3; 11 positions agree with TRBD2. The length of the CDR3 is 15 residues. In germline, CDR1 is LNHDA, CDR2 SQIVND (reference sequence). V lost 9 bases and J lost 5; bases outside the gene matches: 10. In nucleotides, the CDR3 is TGTGCCAGCAGAGGTAGCGGGGGGGCGGGAGATACGCAGTATTTT. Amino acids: CASRGSGGAGDTQYF.

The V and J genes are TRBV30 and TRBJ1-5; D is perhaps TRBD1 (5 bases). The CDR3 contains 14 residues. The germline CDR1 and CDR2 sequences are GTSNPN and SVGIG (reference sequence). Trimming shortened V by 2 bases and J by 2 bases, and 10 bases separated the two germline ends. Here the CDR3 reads CAWSPGGGNQPQHF. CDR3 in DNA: TGTGCCTGGAGTCCGGGAGGGGGCAATCAGCCCCAGCATTTT. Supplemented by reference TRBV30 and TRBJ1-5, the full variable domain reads SQTIHQWPATLVQPVGSPLSLECTVEGTSNPNLYWYRQAAGRGLQLLFYSVGIGQISSEVPQNLSASRPQDRQFILSSKKLLLSDSGFYLCAWSPGGGNQPQHFGDGTRLSIL.

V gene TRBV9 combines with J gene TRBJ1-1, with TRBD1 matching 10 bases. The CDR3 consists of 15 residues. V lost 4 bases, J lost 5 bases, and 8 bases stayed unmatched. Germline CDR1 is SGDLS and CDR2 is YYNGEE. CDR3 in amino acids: CASSPIGTGETEAFF. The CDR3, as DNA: TGTGCCAGCAGCCCTATAGGGACAGGGGAAACTGAAGCTTTCTTT.

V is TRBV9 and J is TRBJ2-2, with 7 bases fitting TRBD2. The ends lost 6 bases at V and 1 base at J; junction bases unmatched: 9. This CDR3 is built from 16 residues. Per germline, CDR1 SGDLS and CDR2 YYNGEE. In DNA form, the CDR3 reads TGTGCCAGCAACCGGGGGGTTTCGATGAACACCGGGGAGCTGTTTTTT. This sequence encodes CASNRGVSMNTGELFF.